This T cell receptor beta chain is drawn from a study of cytomegalovirus exposure and HLA in healthy donors. Turning to the study itself: Unique TCR beta sequences numbering approximately 120 million came from 150 million to 200 million T cells in an earlier analysis. An early release of data contained 75 million to 100 million unique TCRs, which came from HLA-typed donors. Broader study findings: Association of a missense DCLRE1C variant with TCR beta V- and J-gene trimming was reported in a later analysis. What a later analysis showed was that several of the most significant clusters appeared linked to common viral pathogens.

The CDR3 length is 16 residues. Trimming at V came to 1 base and at J to 1 base, leaving 2 bases not matched to a gene. CDR1 SEHNR and CDR2 FQNEAQ come from the germline V gene (reference sequence). PCR was performed using 60 Vbeta and 13 Jbeta primers. Profiled with immunoSEQ multiplex PCR; TCRdb holds only in-frame clones, not every one. The sample gives about 160,000 clones, 86% of which show up once; around 1.8% is in the top ten. In the case of this clone: What it binds is unknown.

What was sequenced was PBMCs. The TCR comes from a woman between 18 and 30 years old in good health and CMV-seronegative. The V call is TRBV7-9, the J call TRBJ2-2; 8 bases are a match to TRBD1. Written as DNA, the CDR3 is TGTGCCAGCAGCTTAGAAGGGACAGGGAACACCGGGGAGCTGTTTTTT. Its protein is CASSLEGTGNTGELFF.